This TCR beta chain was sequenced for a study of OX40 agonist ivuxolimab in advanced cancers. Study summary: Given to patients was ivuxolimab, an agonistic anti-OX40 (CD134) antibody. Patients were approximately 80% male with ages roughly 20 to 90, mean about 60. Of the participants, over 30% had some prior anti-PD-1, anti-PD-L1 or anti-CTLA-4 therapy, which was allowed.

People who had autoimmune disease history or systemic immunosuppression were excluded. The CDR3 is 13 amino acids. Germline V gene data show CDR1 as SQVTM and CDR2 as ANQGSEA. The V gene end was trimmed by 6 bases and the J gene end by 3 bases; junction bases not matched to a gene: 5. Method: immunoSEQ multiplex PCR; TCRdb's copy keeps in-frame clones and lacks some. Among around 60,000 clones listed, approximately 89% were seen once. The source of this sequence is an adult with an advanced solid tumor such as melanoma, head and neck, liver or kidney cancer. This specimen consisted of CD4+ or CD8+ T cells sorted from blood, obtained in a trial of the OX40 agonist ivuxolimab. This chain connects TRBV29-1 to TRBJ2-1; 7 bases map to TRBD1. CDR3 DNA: TGCAGCGTGACCGGGACAGTCTACAATGAGCAGTTCTTC. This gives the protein CSVTGTVYNEQFF.